Following are 14 T cell receptor beta chains from one sample sequenced in a study of blood T cell repertoires in COVID-19. Measured with immunoSEQ multiplex PCR; TCRdb has only the in-frame clones, and not every one. The sample has some 250,000 clones, approximately 83% seen once; the top ten hold about 1.9%. The sequenced sample was PBMCs or T cells enriched from blood (not recorded which). The receptor set was obtained from a woman between 50 and 59 years old who had recovered from COVID-19.

The chain is built from TRBV2 and TRBJ2-7; no firm D call. V was trimmed by 8 bases and J by 0 bases, leaving 5 bases between them. Germline CDR1 reads SNHLY; CDR2 reads FYNNEI. The CDR3 is 11 residues long. CDR3 in DNA: TGTGCCAGCTCTTACTCCTACGAGCAGTACTTC. Protein sequence: CASSYSYEQYF.

On this clone: Different DNA sequences within this sample yield the same CDR3. The genes are TRBV15 and TRBJ1-3; the D is unclear. Trimming left V 0 bases short and J 0 bases short, with 6 bases between. Germline V gene lookup returns CDR1 LNHNV and CDR2 YYDKDF (reference sequence). This CDR3 has 15 amino acids. CDR3 sequence: CATSRDRSSGNTIYF. The CDR3 DNA follows: TGTGCCACCAGCAGAGACAGAAGCTCTGGAAACACCATATATTTT.

Only a few counts were recorded for this clone. The V call is TRBV5-1, the J call TRBJ2-6; maybe TRBD2 (6 bases). Germline V gene data show CDR1 as SGHRS and CDR2 as YFSETQ. Trimming pared 4 bases from V and 1 base from J, leaving 18 bases between. The CDR3 totals 18 residues. The CDR3 DNA follows: TGCGCCAGCAGCCCCTGGACTACTTACCGTTCTGGGGCCAACGTCCTGACTTTC. It specifies CASSPWTTYRSGANVLTF.

Only one count was recorded for this clone. The rearrangement joins TRBV7-2 to TRBJ1-5; D is unclear. CDR3 length equals 14 residues. The V end lost 4 bases, the J end lost 2 bases, and 9 bases lay between the germline ends. Germline V gives CDR1 SGHTA, CDR2 FQGNSA. Written as DNA, the CDR3 is TGTGCCAGCAGCTCGGACGGGGGCAATCAGCCCCAGCATTTT. Its translation: CASSSDGGNQPQHF.

The rearrangement joins TRBV7-9 to TRBJ2-3, with 9 positions matching TRBD2. CDR1 is SEHNR, CDR2 FQNEAQ, per germline (reference sequence). The CDR3 has 16 amino acids. The J segment lost 5 bases and the V segment lost 1 base, leaving 7 bases of the junction unmatched. CDR3: CASSLGSSGIRDTQYF. The CDR3 nucleotides read TGTGCCAGCAGCTTAGGATCTAGCGGGATACGAGATACGCAGTATTTT.

The sample holds a few counts of this clone. The chain links TRBV5-1 to TRBJ2-3, with 14 bases lining up with TRBD2. This CDR3 has 19 amino acids. In germline, CDR1 is SGHRS, CDR2 YFSETQ. Trimming removed 0 bases from V and 6 bases from J; junction bases left unmatched: 12. The CDR3 spells CASSLAEGLAGVKLDTQYF. CDR3 coding DNA: TGCGCCAGCAGCTTGGCCGAGGGACTAGCGGGAGTTAAGTTGGATACGCAGTATTTT.

J is TRBJ2-7 and V is TRBV7-6; a possible D gene is TRBD2 (6 bases). This CDR3 has 13 residues. The V gene lost 5 bases and the J gene lost 6 bases, with 14 bases spanning the gap. Looked up from germline, CDR1 is SGHVS and CDR2 is FNYEAQ. This chain's CDR3 is CASSLLRESEQYF. CDR3 in DNA: TGTGCCAGCAGCCTCCTTCGGGAGAGCGAGCAGTACTTC.

The genes are TRBV28 and TRBJ2-7; 9 bases align to TRBD2. There are 15 residues in the CDR3. The germline gives CDR1 MDHEN, CDR2 SYDVKM. V lost 4 bases to trimming and J lost 5 bases; unmatched junction nucleotides: 9. The CDR3 loop is CASSSPPSGKDEQYF. The CDR3 DNA is TGTGCCAGCAGTTCCCCCCCTAGCGGGAAGGACGAGCAGTACTTC. The full variable domain, with the rest looked up from reference TRBV28 and TRBJ2-7, is DVKVTQSSRYLVKRTGEKVFLECVQDMDHENMFWYRQDPGLGLRLIYFSYDVKMKEKGDIPEGYSVSREKKERFSLILESASTNQTSMYLCASSSPPSGKDEQYFGPGTRLTVT.

This clone was seen a single time. In DNA, the CDR3 is TGTGCCAGCAGCCACGGCCATCTACTAGCGGAGAGCCCAGATACGCAGTATTTT. As protein: CASSHGHLLAESPDTQYF. V usage is TRBV3-1 (or the pseudogene TRBV3-2) and J usage is TRBJ2-3; 8 bases map to TRBD2. Trimming cost V 3 bases and J 4 bases; bases outside gene matches: 15. The CDR3 is made up of 18 amino acids. The germline V gene has CDR1 LGHDT and CDR2 YNNKEL (reference sequence).

The J gene is TRBJ1-4, the V gene TRBV5-4; 9 nucleotides align to TRBD1. After removal of 2 bases from V and 6 bases from J, the junction contained 2 bases not matched to a gene. CDR3 length: 14 amino acids. Germline CDR1 SGHNT, CDR2 YYREEE (reference sequence). CDR3 region: CASSLQGAHEKLFF. For the CDR3, the DNA is TGTGCCAGCAGCTTACAGGGGGCGCATGAAAAACTGTTTTTT.

The J gene is TRBJ2-2, the V gene TRBV5-1; D may be TRBD1 (5 bases). V was clipped by 5 bases and J by 1 base, with 12 bases between them. Germline assignment: CDR1 SGHRS and CDR2 YFSETQ. The CDR3 contains 15 residues. The CDR3 loop is CASSKGQMNTGELFF. The DNA of the CDR3 is TGCGCCAGCAGTAAGGGGCAAATGAACACCGGGGAGCTGTTTTTT.

The CDR3 bases are TGCGCCAGCAGCCAGACAGACTACAATGAGCAGTTCTTC. It is translated as CASSQTDYNEQFF. The V gene is TRBV4-1, the J gene TRBJ2-1, with D possibly matching TRBD1 (5 bases). Germline V gene sequence: CDR1 MGHRA, CDR2 YSYEKL. CDR3 length: 13 residues. V lost 3 bases to trimming and J lost 3 bases, with 6 bases between them.

The chain is built from TRBV3-1 (or the pseudogene TRBV3-2) and TRBJ1-2; TRBD1 agrees at 7 bases. This CDR3 is 12 amino acids long. Germline V gene lookup returns CDR1 LGHDT and CDR2 YNNKEL (reference sequence). The trim removed 8 bases at V and 7 bases at J, leaving 7 bases unmatched. CDR3 bases: TGTGCCAGCGCGCAGGGGGTGGGTGGCTACACCTTC. Its protein is CASAQGVGGYTF.

This clone was seen a single time. Written as DNA, the CDR3 is TGCGCCAGCAGCTTGTTAGCAGGGACTTCCTCGGGGGAGCAGTTCTTC. Translation gives CASSLLAGTSSGEQFF. The gene calls are TRBV5-1 and TRBJ2-1; a weak D match, TRBD2 (6 bases). Deletions cut 1 base from V and 10 bases from J, with 21 bases between. Germline assignment: CDR1 SGHRS and CDR2 YFSETQ. There are 16 residues in the CDR3. The variable domain in full, with the rest retrieved from reference TRBV5-1 and TRBJ2-1, is KAGVTQTPRYLIKTRGQQVTLSCSPISGHRSVSWYQQTPGQGLQFLFEYFSETQRNKGNFPGRFSGRQFSNSRSEMNVSTLELGDSALYLCASSLLAGTSSGEQFFGPGTRLTVL.